This T cell receptor (beta chain) appears in the sequencing data of a study of blood T cell repertoires in COVID-19. In the original workflow: Amplification of reference gene primers was used by the study to estimate nucleated cell counts. The method was immunoSEQ multiplex PCR; TCRdb's version includes in-frame clones alone and lacks a portion of them. V and J calls and clone size are as listed in that table; D and trimming were resolved from the DNA. The data contain approximately 150,000 clones, 88% of them singletons. With V trimmed by 4 bases and J by 5 bases, 8 bases remained unmatched. Germline CDR1 is LGHNT and CDR2 is FRNRAP. The CDR3 covers 15 residues.

Sequenced sample: peripheral blood. The receptor was derived from a man in his forties or fifties who had recovered from COVID-19. The chain combines TRBV12-5 with TRBJ1-1, with 9 positions matching TRBD1. The CDR3 here is CASGSAQGARTEAFF. As DNA, the CDR3 is TGTGCTAGTGGTTCGGCACAGGGGGCGCGTACTGAAGCTTTCTTT.